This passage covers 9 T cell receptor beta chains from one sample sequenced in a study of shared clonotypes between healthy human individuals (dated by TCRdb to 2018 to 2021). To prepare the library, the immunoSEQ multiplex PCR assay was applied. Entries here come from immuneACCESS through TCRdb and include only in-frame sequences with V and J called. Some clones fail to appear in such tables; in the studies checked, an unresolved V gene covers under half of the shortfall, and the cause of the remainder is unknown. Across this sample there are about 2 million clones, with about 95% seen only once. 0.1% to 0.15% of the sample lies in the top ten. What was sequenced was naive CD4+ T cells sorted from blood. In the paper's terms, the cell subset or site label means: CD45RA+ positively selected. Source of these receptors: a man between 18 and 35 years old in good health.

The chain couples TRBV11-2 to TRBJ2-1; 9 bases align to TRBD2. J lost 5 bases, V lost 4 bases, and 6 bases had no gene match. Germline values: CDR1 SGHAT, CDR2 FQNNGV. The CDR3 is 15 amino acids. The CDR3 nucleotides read TGTGCCAGCAGCTCTGGACTAGCGAAGAACAATGAGCAGTTCTTC. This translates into CASSSGLAKNNEQFF.

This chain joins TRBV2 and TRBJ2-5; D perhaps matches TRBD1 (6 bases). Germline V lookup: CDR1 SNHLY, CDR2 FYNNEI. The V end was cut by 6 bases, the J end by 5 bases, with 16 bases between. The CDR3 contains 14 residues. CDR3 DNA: TGTGCCAGCAGGTCGACAGGCGGTAGGGAGACCCAGTACTTC. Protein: CASRSTGGRETQYF.

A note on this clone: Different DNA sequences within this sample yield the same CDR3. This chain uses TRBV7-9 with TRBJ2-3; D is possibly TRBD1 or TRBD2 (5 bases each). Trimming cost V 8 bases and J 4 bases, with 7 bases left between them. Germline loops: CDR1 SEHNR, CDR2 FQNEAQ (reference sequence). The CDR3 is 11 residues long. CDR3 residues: CASGGSDTQYF. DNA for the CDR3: TGTGCCAGCGGGGGTTCAGATACGCAGTATTTT.

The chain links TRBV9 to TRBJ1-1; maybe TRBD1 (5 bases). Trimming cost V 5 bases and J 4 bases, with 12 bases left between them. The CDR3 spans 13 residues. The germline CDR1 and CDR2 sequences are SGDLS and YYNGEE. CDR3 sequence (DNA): TGTGCCAGCAGGTCTACAGACAGCACTGAAGCTTTCTTT. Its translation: CASRSTDSTEAFF.

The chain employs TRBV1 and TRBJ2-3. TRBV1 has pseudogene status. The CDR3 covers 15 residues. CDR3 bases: TGCACCAGCAGCCCGTCGGGGGCTCGCACAGATACGCAGTATTTT. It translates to CTSSPSGARTDTQYF.

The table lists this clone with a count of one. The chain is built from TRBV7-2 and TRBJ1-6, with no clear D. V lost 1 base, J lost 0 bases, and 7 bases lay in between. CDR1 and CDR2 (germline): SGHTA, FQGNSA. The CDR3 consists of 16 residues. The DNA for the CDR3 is TGTGCCAGCAGCTTAGGGAAAAGCTCCTATAATTCACCCCTCCACTTT. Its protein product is CASSLGKSSYNSPLHF. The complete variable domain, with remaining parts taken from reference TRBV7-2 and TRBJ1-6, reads GAGVSQSPSNKVTEKGKDVELRCDPISGHTALYWYRQSLGQGLEFLIYFQGNSAPDKSGLPSDRFSAERTGGSVSTLTIQRTQQEDSAVYLCASSLGKSSYNSPLHFGNGTRLTVT.

This CDR3 reads CASSDSRLTDPTYEQYF. Here the CDR3 DNA reads TGTGCCAGCAGTGACTCGAGGTTGACGGATCCTACCTACGAGCAGTACTTC. V and J are TRBV6-4 and TRBJ2-7, with D unclear. V lost 0 bases and J 2 bases, leaving 17 bases between the germline ends. Germline V gene lookup returns CDR1 MRHNA and CDR2 SNTAGT. The CDR3 sequence is 17 residues long.

The CDR3, as DNA: TGTGCCAGCAGCTTGGAGGGCCATGTCCTTAGCACAGATACGCAGTATTTT. Residues: CASSLEGHVLSTDTQYF. The rearrangement uses TRBV5-8 and TRBJ2-3; no clear D gene. Germline CDR1 SGHTS, CDR2 YDEGEE. V lost 0 bases and J 0 bases, leaving 14 bases between the germline ends. This CDR3 region has 17 residues.

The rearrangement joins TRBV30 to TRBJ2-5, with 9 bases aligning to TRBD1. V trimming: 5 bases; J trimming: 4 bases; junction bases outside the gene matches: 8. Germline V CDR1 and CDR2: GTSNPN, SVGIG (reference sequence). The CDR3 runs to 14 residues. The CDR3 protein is CAWGRQGEGETQYF. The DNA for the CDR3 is TGTGCCTGGGGGAGACAGGGGGAAGGAGAGACCCAGTACTTC.